The TCR beta chain described here comes from a study of CD8+CD57+ T cells in acquired aplastic anemia. The study's findings and limits: In CD8+ cells, Simpson's diversity showed no significant difference between patients and controls.

CDR3 length: 14 amino acids. V was clipped by 3 bases and J by 4 bases; unmatched bases: 6. The germline V gene encodes CDR1 SNHLY and CDR2 FYNNEI. Patients picked for sequencing had shown CD8+CD57+ cell expansion detected by flow cytometry. Receipt of therapy had not occurred in any patient by the time of blood sampling. Of note for this clonotype: The antigen remains undetermined.

CDR3 and TCR beta VDJ profiling relied on genomic DNA as the template. One entry per CDR3 protein results from TCRdb running MiXCR on the reads. The table has 150,000 or so distinct CDR3 sequences, around 48% seen once; the top ten hold around 3%. The specimen sequenced was sorted CD4+, CD8+, or CD8+CD57+ T cells (not recorded which) from PBMCs. The TCR sequence derives from a human donor with aplastic anemia. The chain links TRBV2 to TRBJ2-7; TRBD2 matches at 7 bases. The CDR3 loop reads CASSDRGDYYEQYF. CDR3 in DNA: TGTGCCAGCAGTGATCGGGGGGACTATTACGAGCAGTACTTC.